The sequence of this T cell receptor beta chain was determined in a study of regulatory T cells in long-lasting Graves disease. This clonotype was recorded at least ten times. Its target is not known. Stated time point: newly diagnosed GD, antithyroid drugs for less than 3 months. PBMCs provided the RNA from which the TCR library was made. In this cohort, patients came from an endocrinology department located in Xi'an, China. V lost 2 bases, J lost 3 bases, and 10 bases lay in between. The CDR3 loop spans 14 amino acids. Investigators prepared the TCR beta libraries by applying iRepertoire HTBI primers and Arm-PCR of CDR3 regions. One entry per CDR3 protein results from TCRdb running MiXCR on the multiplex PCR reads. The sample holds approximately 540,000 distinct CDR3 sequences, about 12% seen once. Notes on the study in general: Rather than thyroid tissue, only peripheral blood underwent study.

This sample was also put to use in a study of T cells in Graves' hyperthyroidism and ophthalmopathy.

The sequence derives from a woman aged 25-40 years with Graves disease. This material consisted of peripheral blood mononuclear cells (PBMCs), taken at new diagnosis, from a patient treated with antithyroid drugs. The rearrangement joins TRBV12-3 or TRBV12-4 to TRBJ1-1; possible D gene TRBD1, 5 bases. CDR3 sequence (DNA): TGTGCCAGCAGTTTACAGGGTTGGGACACTGAAGCTTTCTTT. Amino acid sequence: CASSLQGWDTEAFF.